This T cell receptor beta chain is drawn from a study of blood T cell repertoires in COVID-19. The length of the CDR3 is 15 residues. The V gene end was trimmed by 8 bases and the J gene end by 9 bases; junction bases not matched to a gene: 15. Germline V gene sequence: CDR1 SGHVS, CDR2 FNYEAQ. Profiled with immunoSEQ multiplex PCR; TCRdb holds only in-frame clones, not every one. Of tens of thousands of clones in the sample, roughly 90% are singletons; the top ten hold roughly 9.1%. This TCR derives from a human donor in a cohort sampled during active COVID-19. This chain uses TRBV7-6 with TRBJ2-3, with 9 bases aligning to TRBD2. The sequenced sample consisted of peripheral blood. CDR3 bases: TGTGCCAGCCCCGGGCTAGCGGGATACTGTAGGACGCAGTATTTT. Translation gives CASPGLAGYCRTQYF.